These 27 T cell receptor beta chains were all obtained from the same sample, sequenced in a study of tumor-infiltrating lymphocytes in primary liver carcinoma. Reverse transcription of roughly 480 ng total RNA with a constant-region primer produced TCR beta cDNA. Investigators got TCR beta libraries out of three nested multiplex PCR rounds, done with slightly modified ARM-PCR. For 10 cycles apiece, the opening two PCR rounds ran with TRBV1-TRBV30 forward primers and a C-beta reverse primer. TCRdb used MiXCR to reprocess the multiplex PCR reads, holding one entry per CDR3 protein. Of around 190,000 distinct CDR3 sequences listed, approximately 80% are singletons. Co-extracted RNA and DNA came from roughly 20-30 mg of unsorted bulk tissue. The specimen sequenced was tumor tissue from primary liver carcinoma. The receptor set was obtained from a man aged 40-49 years with primary liver carcinoma and hepatitis B virus infection.

As concerns this clonotype: A much more abundant neighbour one base away suggests this may be a read error. The CDR3 nucleotides are TGTGCCAGCAGCCAGGACTCGAGCTCTGGAAACACCATATATTTT. It translates to CASSQDSSSGNTIYF. The rearrangement joins TRBV7-9 to TRBJ1-3; no firm D call. Trimming pared 5 bases from V and 0 bases from J, leaving 11 bases between. The CDR3 totals 15 residues. The germline V gene has CDR1 SEHNR and CDR2 FQNEAQ (reference sequence).

A note on this clonotype: At one end, the junction sequence differs from germline, possibly due to a read error. The chain carries TRBV12-3 or TRBV12-4 and TRBJ2-2; TRBD1 aligns across 9 bases. The CDR3 contains 16 residues. CDR3 DNA: TGTGCCAACAGTTTAAAAGGGACAGGGAACACCGGAGAGCTGTTGTTT. Its protein is CANSLKGTGNTGELLF.

As to this clonotype: One end of the junction varies from germline; a read error may be responsible. The rearrangement joins TRBV6-2 or TRBV6-3 to TRBJ2-7, with D possibly being TRBD2 (5 bases). The CDR3 covers 15 residues. CDR1 and CDR2 from the germline V gene are MNHEY and SVGEGT. CDR3 DNA sequence: TGTGCCAACATTAAGGTCAGCGGTAGGTCCTACGAACAGTACTTC. Residues: CANIKVSGRSYEQYF.

The rearrangement links TRBV12-3 or TRBV12-4 to TRBJ1-5; 8 bases match TRBD1. This CDR3 region has 13 residues. In DNA, the CDR3 is TGTGACAGTAGCCAGGGGGCCTATCAGCCCCAGCATTTT. Its protein product is CDSSQGAYQPQHF.

For this clonotype: This CDR3 fails to terminate in the conserved phenylalanine or tryptophan, so it likely reflects a read error. The DNA is omitted, as the CDR3 cannot be located on it reliably, and the CDR3 follows TCRdb's listing. The genes are TRBV6-2 or TRBV6-3 and TRBJ2-1. Germline V gene data show CDR1 as MNHEY and CDR2 as SVGEGT. The CDR3 is made up of 15 amino acids, end residues included. The chain's CDR3 is CASRPETSFHNEQLY.

Worth noting for this clonotype: At one boundary the junction diverges from the germline segment, which might be a read error. The CDR3 region is CSVGEQGQPQLF. The CDR3 DNA reads as TGCAGCGTTGGGGAACAGGGGCAACCCCAGCTTTTT. The chain combines TRBV29-1 with TRBJ1-5, with TRBD1 matching over 7 bases. The germline V gene encodes CDR1 SQVTM and CDR2 ANQGSEA. The CDR3 covers 12 residues.

As regards this clonotype: Its ends do not fully match the called genes, so a read error is possible. This chain uses TRBV29-1 with TRBJ2-1; no firm D call. Germline loops: CDR1 SQVTM, CDR2 ANQGSEA. This CDR3 spans 10 amino acids. For the CDR3, the DNA is TGCAGTGTTGGGAACAATGAGCACTTCTTC. It encodes CSVGNNEHFF.

This clonotype occurred a few times. This may come from a read error, since a much larger clone is one base off. This CDR3 fails to terminate in the conserved phenylalanine or tryptophan, so it likely reflects a read error. V is TRBV28 and J is TRBJ2-5; D unclear. CDR1 and CDR2 from the germline V gene are MDHEN and SYDVKM. Between the trimmed V and J ends, which lost 6 bases and 5 bases, there was a span of 10 bases. This CDR3 has 12 amino acids. The CDR3: CASRGLGETQYL. DNA for the CDR3: TGTGCCAGCAGAGGGCTGGGGGAGACCCAGTACCTC.

This chain joins TRBV11-2 and TRBJ2-7; D ambiguous. Trimming pared 6 bases from V and 0 bases from J, leaving 12 bases between. CDR1 and CDR2 from the germline V gene are SGHAT and FQNNGV. The CDR3 is 14 amino acids. The CDR3: CASRSNRSSYEQYF. Here the CDR3 DNA reads TGTGCCAGCAGATCTAACAGAAGCTCCTACGAGCAGTACTTC.

There are many counts of this clonotype. The chain uses TRBV2 and TRBJ2-1; TRBD1 or TRBD2 may be the D gene (7 bases each). Trimming removed 7 bases from V and 7 bases from J, with 14 bases in between. Germline CDR1 and CDR2: SNHLY and FYNNEI. The CDR3 covers 13 residues. CDR3 nucleotide sequence: TGTGCCAGCAACCAGGGGGGGAGAAATGAGCAGTTCTTC. Translation gives CASNQGGRNEQFF.

Concerning this clonotype itself: One junction end disagrees with the germline gene, perhaps due to a read error. This sequence joins TRBV5-1 and TRBJ2-1; the D gene is possibly TRBD1 (6 bases). The germline V gene encodes CDR1 SGHRS and CDR2 YFSETQ. The CDR3 has 14 amino acids. In DNA, the CDR3 is TGCGCCAACAGCTTGGGGCCAGGGGTAGATGAGCAGTTCTTC. It codes for CANSLGPGVDEQFF.

This clonotype was found a few times. Just one base apart from a much larger clone, this may be a read error. The V gene is TRBV4-3, the J gene TRBJ2-3; D call uncertain. The germline V gene encodes CDR1 LGHNA and CDR2 YSLEER. This CDR3 is built from 15 residues. CDR3 bases: TGCGCCAGCAGCCTTGGGTCTCTAAGCATAGATACGCAGTATTTT. Its translation: CASSLGSLSIDTQYF.

Regarding this clonotype: A junction end diverges from the germline sequence, so it may reflect a read error. The V and J genes are TRBV11-2 and TRBJ2-7; D unresolved. The CDR3 extends over 13 amino acids. CDR1 is SGHAT, CDR2 FQNNGV, per germline. CDR3 DNA: TGTGCCAGTAGCTCGCGGAGTACCTACGAGCAGTACTTC. This codes for CASSSRSTYEQYF.

Of note for this clonotype: Given the absence of the conserved phenylalanine or tryptophan at the CDR3 end, a read error is likely. The J gene is TRBJ2-7, the V gene TRBV29-1; D is undetermined. The CDR3 spans 13 residues. Per germline, CDR1 SQVTM and CDR2 ANQGSEA. Trimming pared 6 bases from V and 7 bases from J, leaving 19 bases between. CDR3 sequence reads: CSVRAPANPEQYL. The CDR3 coding sequence is TGCAGCGTCCGTGCGCCAGCTAATCCAGAGCAGTACTTA.

This chain uses TRBV6-5 with TRBJ2-3; TRBD2 agrees at 12 bases. Losses at the gene ends were 10 bases for V and 15 bases for J; bases not matched to a gene: 20. Germline lookup yields CDR1 MNHEY and CDR2 SVGAGI. The CDR3 sequence is 15 residues long. The CDR3 DNA is TGTGCCAACAACCCAGGACTAGCGGGAACAGATACACACTATTTT. Its translation is CANNPGLAGTDTHYF.

On this clonotype itself: Mismatch with germline at one junction end may stem from a read error. The rearrangement links TRBV6-1 to TRBJ1-4; D uncertain. The germline CDR1 and CDR2 sequences are MNHNS and SASEGT. The CDR3 has 16 amino acids. CDR3 protein: CASSEDSGSGNEKLFF. DNA for the CDR3: TGTGCCAGTAGTGAAGACTCGGGTTCGGGTAATGAAAAACTGTTTTTC.

The rearrangement joins TRBV5-6 to TRBJ1-1; maybe TRBD1 (5 bases). With 3 bases removed from V and 4 bases from J, the gap between germline ends came to 16 bases. The CDR3 is made up of 15 amino acids. Germline V gene data show CDR1 as SGHDT and CDR2 as YYEEEE. CDR3 residues: CASSYQGLIPTEAFF. The CDR3 DNA sequence: TGTGCCAGCAGCTATCAGGGCCTTATTCCCACTGAAGCTTTCTTT.

The rearrangement uses TRBV29-1 and TRBJ2-1; D is undetermined. V dropped 6 bases and J dropped 8 bases, with 14 bases sitting between them. Germline V lookup: CDR1 SQVTM, CDR2 ANQGSEA. This CDR3 comprises 12 residues. The chain's CDR3 is CSVTLTHDEQFF. CDR3 coding DNA: TGCAGCGTCACCCTTACCCACGATGAGCAGTTCTTC.

This clonotype was seen a few times. At one end the junction does not follow the germline gene, possibly because of a read error. The chain uses TRBV6-2 or TRBV6-3 and TRBJ2-7; possibly TRBD1 for D (6 bases). The CDR3 totals 13 residues. In germline, CDR1 is MNHEY, CDR2 SVGEGT. The CDR3 DNA follows: TGTGCCAGTAGTCCCGTGGGGGCCTACGAGCACTACTTC. Its protein is CASSPVGAYEHYF.

With regard to this clonotype: One end of the junction is discordant with germline, which a read error may explain. This chain links TRBV11-1 with TRBJ2-4; 11 positions match TRBD2. This CDR3 region has 17 residues. Germline assignment: CDR1 SGHAT and CDR2 FQDESV (reference sequence). The CDR3 loop is CASSFPETSGIKNIQNF. The CDR3 DNA reads TGTGCCAGTAGCTTTCCTGAGACTAGCGGGATCAAAAACATTCAGAACTTC.

This sequence joins TRBV29-1 and TRBJ2-2; D is perhaps TRBD2 (5 bases). Germline V gene data show CDR1 as SQVTM and CDR2 as ANQGSEA. This CDR3 is built from 15 residues. V lost 3 bases to trimming and J lost 11 bases, with 22 bases between them. This chain's CDR3 is CSVEISAANTEELFF. The CDR3 nucleotides read TGCAGCGTTGAGATTAGCGCGGCGAACACCGAAGAGCTGTTTTTT.

As concerns this clonotype: At one boundary the junction diverges from the germline segment, which might be a read error. The gene calls are TRBV5-1 and TRBJ1-2, with a weak D call TRBD1 (5 bases). The CDR3 is 15 amino acids. Per germline, CDR1 SGHRS and CDR2 YFSETQ. The CDR3 here is CASSMAGGGDYSYTF. The CDR3 nucleotides read TGCGCCAGCAGCATGGCCGGCGGAGGGGACTATAGCTACACCTTC.

The chain couples TRBV12-3 or TRBV12-4 to TRBJ2-1; the D gene is possibly TRBD1 (7 bases). The length of the CDR3 is 15 residues. V lost 6 bases and J lost 4, with 16 bases in between. For the CDR3, the DNA is TGTGCCAGCAGGGGGGCGGGACAGCCGTACAATGAGCAGTTCTTC. It yields the protein CASRGAGQPYNEQFF.

This clonotype came up once. Lacking the conserved final phenylalanine or tryptophan, this CDR3 likely reflects a read error. This sequence joins TRBV5-4 and TRBJ2-7; 8 bases align to TRBD1. Germline values: CDR1 SGHNT, CDR2 YYREEE (reference sequence). The trim removed 8 bases at V and 0 bases at J, leaving 10 bases unmatched. CDR3 length equals 15 residues. CDR3 sequence reads: CASSRLGQGSYEQYL. DNA for the CDR3: TGTGCCAGTAGCCGCCTAGGACAGGGCTCCTACGAGCAGTACTTG.

Comments on this clonotype: Germline is not matched at one junction end, which may reflect a read error. The chain carries TRBV5-1 and TRBJ2-6; D perhaps matches TRBD1 (6 bases). Germline CDR1 SGHRS, CDR2 YFSETQ. The CDR3 is 20 amino acids. In DNA form, the CDR3 reads TGCGCCAGTAGCTCCCCTAAAAGGGGACAATCCAGTCCGGGGGCCAACGTCCTGACTTTC. Its translation is CASSSPKRGQSSPGANVLTF. Full variable domain (remainder filled in from reference TRBV5-1 and TRBJ2-6): KAGVTQTPRYLIKTRGQQVTLSCSPISGHRSVSWYQQTPGQGLQFLFEYFSETQRNKGNFPGRFSGRQFSNSRSEMNVSTLELGDSALYLCASSSPKRGQSSPGANVLTFGAGSRLTVL.

This clonotype came up a few times. A much more abundant neighbour one base away suggests this may be a read error. The chain recombines TRBV5-1 with TRBJ2-7, with TRBD1 matching 8 bases. Germline CDR1 SGHRS, CDR2 YFSETQ. This CDR3 is built from 14 residues. V shed 4 bases and J 7 bases; nucleotides not matched to a gene: 10. CDR3 DNA sequence: TGCGCCAGCAGCCCAATCATGGACAGGGTGGAGCAGTACTTC. Protein product: CASSPIMDRVEQYF.

Regarding this clonotype: A much larger clone differs from this one at a single base, so this may be a read error. V and J are TRBV30 and TRBJ1-1; D uncertain. Germline CDR1 is GTSNPN and CDR2 is SVGIG (reference sequence). There are 11 residues in the CDR3. CDR3 loop: CDWRRNTEAFF. The CDR3 nucleotides read TGTGACTGGAGACGGAACACTGAAGCTTTCTTT.